The sequence of this T cell receptor (beta chain) was determined in a study of OX40 agonist ivuxolimab in advanced cancers. Study overall: Three patients responded partially, comprising one with hepatocellular carcinoma and two with cutaneous melanoma.

This table comes from immunoSEQ multiplex PCR, and its TCRdb copy is limited to in-frame clones, with some not included. The table includes 72,000 or so clones, roughly 89% detected once. V was pared by 1 base and J by 9 bases, with 9 bases of the junction left unmatched. The CDR3 has 17 residues. Germline CDR1 and CDR2: SGHRS and YFSETQ. The source material was CD4+ or CD8+ T cells sorted from blood, sampled in a trial of the OX40 agonist ivuxolimab. The chain uses TRBV5-1 and TRBJ2-1; 14 bases agree with TRBD2. The TCR was taken from an adult with an advanced solid tumor such as melanoma, head and neck, liver or kidney cancer. This CDR3 reads CASSLRLAGGPVGEQFF. CDR3 nucleotide sequence: TGCGCCAGCAGCTTGCGACTAGCGGGAGGGCCGGTGGGTGAGCAGTTCTTC.